This TCR beta chain stems from a study of CD8 T cells in ankylosing spondylitis. General study findings and limits: Significant enrichment of disease-linked clones was reported in matched ankylosing spondylitis synovial fluid. A TCR beta motif made of eight highly homologous variants seemed typical of ankylosing spondylitis blood.

This clonotype was recorded at least ten times. No antigen is known for it. Libraries of TCR beta came from quantitative 5'-RACE with molecular barcodes. MiXCR, run by TCRdb on the 5' RACE reads, gives a single entry per CDR3 protein. Of approximately 300,000 distinct CDR3 sequences detected, approximately 8% appear once; the ten largest clones hold more than 12%. This CDR3 has 16 amino acids. Germline V CDR1 and CDR2: SGHTA, FQGTGA. V was trimmed by 2 bases and J by 0 bases, leaving 10 bases between them. The chain employs TRBV7-3 and TRBJ2-2, with D uncertain. The sequenced material came from blood, either unsorted or a sorted T cell fraction (not recorded which). This receptor was obtained from a male donor with ankylosing spondylitis. For the CDR3, the DNA is TGTGCCAGCAGCTTATTTCCCGAACCGAACACCGGGGAGCTGTTTTTT. Amino acid sequence: CASSLFPEPNTGELFF.